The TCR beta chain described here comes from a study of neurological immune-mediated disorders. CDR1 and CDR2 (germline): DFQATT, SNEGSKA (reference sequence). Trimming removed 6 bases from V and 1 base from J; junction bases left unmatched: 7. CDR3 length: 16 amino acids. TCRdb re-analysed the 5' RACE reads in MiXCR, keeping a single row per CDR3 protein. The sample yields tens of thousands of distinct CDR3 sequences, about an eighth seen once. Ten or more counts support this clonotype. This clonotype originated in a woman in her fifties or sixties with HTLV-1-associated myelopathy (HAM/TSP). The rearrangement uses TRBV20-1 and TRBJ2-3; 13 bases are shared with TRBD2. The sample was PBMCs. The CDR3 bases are TGCAGTGCCTACTTACTAGCGGGAGGGGGCACAGATACGCAGTATTTT. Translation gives CSAYLLAGGGTDTQYF.